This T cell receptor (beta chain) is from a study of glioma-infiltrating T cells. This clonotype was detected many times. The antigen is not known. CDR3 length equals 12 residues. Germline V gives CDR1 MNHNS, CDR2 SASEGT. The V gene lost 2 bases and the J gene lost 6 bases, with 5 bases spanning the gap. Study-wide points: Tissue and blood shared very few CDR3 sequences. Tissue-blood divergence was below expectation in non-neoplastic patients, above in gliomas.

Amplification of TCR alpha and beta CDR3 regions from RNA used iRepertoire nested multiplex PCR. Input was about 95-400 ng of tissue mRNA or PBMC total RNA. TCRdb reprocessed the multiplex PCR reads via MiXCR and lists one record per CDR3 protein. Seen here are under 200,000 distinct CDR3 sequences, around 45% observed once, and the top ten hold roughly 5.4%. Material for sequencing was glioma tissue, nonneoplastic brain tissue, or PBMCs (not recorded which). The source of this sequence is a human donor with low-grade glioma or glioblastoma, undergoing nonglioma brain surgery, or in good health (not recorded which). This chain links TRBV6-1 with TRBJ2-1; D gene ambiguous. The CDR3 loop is CASSEIANEQFF. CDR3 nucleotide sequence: TGTGCCAGCAGTGAAATAGCCAATGAGCAGTTCTTC.